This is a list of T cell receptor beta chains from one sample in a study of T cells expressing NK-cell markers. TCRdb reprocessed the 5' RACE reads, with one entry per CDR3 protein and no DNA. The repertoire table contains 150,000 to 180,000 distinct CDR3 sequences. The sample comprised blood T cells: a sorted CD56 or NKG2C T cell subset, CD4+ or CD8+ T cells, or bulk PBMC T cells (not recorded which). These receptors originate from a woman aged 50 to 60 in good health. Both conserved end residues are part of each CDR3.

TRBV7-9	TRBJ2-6	CASSFRASGANVLTF
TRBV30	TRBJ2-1	CAWSSGLGYNEQFF
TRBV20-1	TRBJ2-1	CSARARSYNEQFF
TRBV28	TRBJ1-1	CASFGVTEAFF
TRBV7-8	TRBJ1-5	CASSLAVDRGQPQHF
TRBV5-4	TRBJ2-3	CASSLAPSGREDTQYF
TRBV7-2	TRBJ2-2	CASSLSQVGGELFF
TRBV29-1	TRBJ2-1	CSGRMGSYNEQFF
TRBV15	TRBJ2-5	CATSTGAGPRETQYF
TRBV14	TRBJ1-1	CASSQGDRLWNTEAFF
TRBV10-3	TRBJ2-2	CAISGEAGELFF
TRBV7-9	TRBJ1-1	CASSPPIGVKNTEAFF
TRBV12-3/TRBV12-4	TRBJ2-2	CASSLNLNTGELFF
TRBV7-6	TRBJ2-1	CASSQSGSPYNEQFF
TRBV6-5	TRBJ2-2	CASSPTLGTHGELFF
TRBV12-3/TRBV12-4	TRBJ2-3	CASRKLEGTDTQYF
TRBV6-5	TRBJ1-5	CASGLRGSYQPQHF
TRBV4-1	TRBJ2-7	CASSQWLAPSYEQYF
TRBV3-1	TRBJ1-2	CASSQRGQGILYGYTF
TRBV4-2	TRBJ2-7	CASSQPDRGLYEQYF
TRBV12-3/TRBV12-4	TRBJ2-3	CASSDLTASTDTQYF
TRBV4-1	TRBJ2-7	CASSQDSTLAGSYEQYF
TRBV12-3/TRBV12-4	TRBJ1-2	CASRSTQGFNYGYTF
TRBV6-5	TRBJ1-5	CASSLGDGGNQPQHF
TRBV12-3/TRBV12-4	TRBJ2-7	CASSLLGPNEQYF
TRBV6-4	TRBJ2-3	CASSDSKTWSTDTQYF
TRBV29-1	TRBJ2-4	CSAGGELAKNIQYF
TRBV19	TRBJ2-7	CASSIVLSGEREQYF
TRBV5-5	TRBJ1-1	CASSLFEQNTEAFF
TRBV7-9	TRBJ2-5	CASTDREEETQYF
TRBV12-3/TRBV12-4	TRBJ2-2	CASSFLGDRSGELFF
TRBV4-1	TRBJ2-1	CASSLTRGHHGSRNDEQFF
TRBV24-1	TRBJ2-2	CATSDLWGENTGELFF
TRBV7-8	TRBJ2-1	CASRPGGVSYNEQFF
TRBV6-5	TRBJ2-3	CASSYLGRATDTQYF
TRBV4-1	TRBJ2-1	CASSQGGGTGYNEQFF
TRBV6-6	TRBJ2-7	CATERGGSYEQYF
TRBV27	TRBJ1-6	CASRTGGRSPLHF
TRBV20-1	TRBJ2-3	CSARDLGTSTDTQYF
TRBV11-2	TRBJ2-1	CASRKEFDEQFF
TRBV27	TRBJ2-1	CASTSSGSRSYNEQFF
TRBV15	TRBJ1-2	CATSSPGDPYGYTF
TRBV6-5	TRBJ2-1	CASSYVAGANEQFF
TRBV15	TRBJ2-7	CATREGNHEQYF
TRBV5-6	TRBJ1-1	CASSSGTGGAFF
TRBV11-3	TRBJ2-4	CASSSRAGSKNIQYF